A single sample is the source of the 18 T cell receptor beta chains below, sequenced in a study of cytomegalovirus exposure and HLA in healthy donors. The PCR contained 60 Vbeta and 13 Jbeta primers. Using immunoSEQ multiplex PCR, the repertoire was profiled, and TCRdb retains in-frame clones only, with some absent. The table includes over 150,000 clones, 70% to 85% detected once. Sequences were obtained from PBMCs. These receptors all stem from a girl aged 2 to 9 in good health and CMV-seropositive.

This clone came up once. This specimen includes other DNA sequences encoding the same CDR3. The chain is built from TRBV18 and TRBJ1-5, with D possibly matching TRBD1 (5 bases). The CDR3 totals 13 residues. V was shortened by 3 bases and J by 4 bases, with 7 bases between the two germline ends. Germline assignment: CDR1 KGHSH and CDR2 LQKENI. For the CDR3, the DNA is TGTGCCAGCTCACCCGACAGTAATCAGCCCCAGCATTTT. Translation gives CASSPDSNQPQHF.

This clone was detected a few times. The V and J genes are TRBV7-3 and TRBJ2-3; tentative D call: TRBD1 (7 bases). There are 15 residues in the CDR3. V lost 2 bases to trimming and J lost 2 bases, with 11 bases between them. Germline values: CDR1 SGHTA, CDR2 FQGTGA. CDR3 region: CASSLQGGFTDTQYF. The DNA for the CDR3 is TGTGCCAGCAGCTTACAGGGGGGCTTCACAGATACGCAGTATTTT.

This chain joins TRBV4-1 and TRBJ2-3; 16 bases agree with TRBD2. The CDR3 runs to 19 residues. J gave up 4 bases and V 0 bases, and 7 bases lay outside the gene matches. Germline V CDR1 and CDR2: MGHRA, YSYEKL. CDR3 nucleotides: TGCGCCAGCAGCCAAGAGGGACTAGCGGGGGGGGGTGGCGCAGATACGCAGTATTTT. Translated, it gives CASSQEGLAGGGGADTQYF.

This rearrangement joins TRBV2 to TRBJ2-5; possible D gene TRBD1, 6 bases. The CDR3 has 14 residues. With 2 bases removed from V and 5 bases from J, the gap between germline ends came to 12 bases. Germline loops: CDR1 SNHLY, CDR2 FYNNEI. The CDR3 protein is CASSERVQGETQYF. CDR3 DNA sequence: TGTGCCAGCAGTGAAAGGGTTCAGGGGGAGACCCAGTACTTC.

The V call is TRBV30, the J call TRBJ2-7, with TRBD2 as a possible D gene (5 bases). CDR1 is GTSNPN and CDR2 is SVGIG in the germline V gene (reference sequence). V gave up 0 bases and J gave up 1 base, with 7 bases separating them. This CDR3 is 13 amino acids long. The CDR3 DNA reads as TGTGCCTGGAGTGTACGGGGTTCCTACGAGCAGTACTTC. This encodes CAWSVRGSYEQYF.

The chain combines TRBV5-8 with TRBJ1-2; the D is unclear. CDR1 and CDR2 (germline): SGHTS, YDEGEE. CDR3 length equals 17 residues. V lost 2 bases to trimming and J lost 2 bases, with 19 bases between them. CDR3 sequence (DNA): TGTGCCAGCAGCTTTGTAATTTCCGCGGGCAAAAACTATGGCTACACCTTC. Translation: CASSFVISAGKNYGYTF.

The chain employs TRBV28 and TRBJ2-1; 9 bases line up with TRBD2. CDR3 length equals 16 residues. CDR1 and CDR2 from the germline V gene are MDHEN and SYDVKM. V shed 6 bases and J 4 bases; nucleotides not matched to a gene: 10. The CDR3 loop reads CASRLVAGARYNEQFF. CDR3 bases: TGTGCCAGCAGACTCGTAGCGGGAGCTCGGTACAATGAGCAGTTCTTC.

The DNA for the CDR3 is TGTGCCAGCAGCCTACTAGCGGGAGACTCCTACGAGCAGTACTTC. Translation gives CASSLLAGDSYEQYF. The chain is built from TRBV7-3 and TRBJ2-7; 11 nucleotides agree with TRBD2. J gave up 0 bases and V 5 bases, and 3 bases lay outside the gene matches. Germline V CDR1 and CDR2: SGHTA, FQGTGA. CDR3 size: 15 residues.

This clone was counted a single time. This chain joins TRBV30 and TRBJ1-1, with a weak D call TRBD1 (5 bases). Germline loops: CDR1 GTSNPN, CDR2 SVGIG (reference sequence). The CDR3 is made up of 13 amino acids. V lost 3 bases and J 4 bases, leaving 12 bases between the germline ends. The CDR3 bases are TGTGCCTGGAGAAACAGGCTGGTCACTGAAGCTTTCTTT. Translated, it gives CAWRNRLVTEAFF. Looking up the rest from reference TRBV30 and TRBJ1-1 gives the full variable domain: SQTIHQWPATLVQPVGSPLSLECTVEGTSNPNLYWYRQAAGRGLQLLFYSVGIGQISSEVPQNLSASRPQDRQFILSSKKLLLSDSGFYLCAWRNRLVTEAFFGQGTRLTVV.

The rearrangement links TRBV5-1 to TRBJ1-1; TRBD1 matches 7 bases. The V segment lost 0 bases and the J segment 2 bases; nucleotides outside the gene matches: 7. The CDR3 sequence is 16 residues long. Germline CDR1 and CDR2: SGHRS and YFSETQ. Here the CDR3 DNA reads TGCGCCAGCAGCTTGGATGGGGACAGAGGAAACACTGAAGCTTTCTTT. As protein: CASSLDGDRGNTEAFF.

The chain combines TRBV6-1 with TRBJ2-1, with 11 positions matching TRBD2. The germline CDR1 and CDR2 sequences are MNHNS and SASEGT. This CDR3 comprises 13 residues. After removal of 7 bases from V and 6 bases from J, the junction contained 2 bases not matched to a gene. CDR3 sequence (DNA): TGTGCCAGCATTGGGACTAGCGGCAATGAGCAGTTCTTC. Protein: CASIGTSGNEQFF.

This clone was found a few times. J is TRBJ2-3 and V is TRBV25-1, with 10 positions matching TRBD1. Germline loops: CDR1 MGHDK, CDR2 SYGVNS. This CDR3 region has 16 residues. The V gene end was trimmed by 3 bases and the J gene end by 1 base; junction bases not matched to a gene: 4. CDR3 nucleotide sequence: TGTGCCAGCAGTGAGGGTGGGACAGGGGGCACAGATACGCAGTATTTT. It specifies CASSEGGTGGTDTQYF.

The chain has TRBV9 and TRBJ2-2; tentative D call: TRBD1 (6 bases). Trimming removed 0 bases at V and 4 bases at J, with 10 bases between. The CDR3 runs to 15 residues. The V gene's germline CDR1 is SGDLS and CDR2 YYNGEE. CDR3 residues: CASSVDQGFTGELFF. DNA of the CDR3: TGTGCCAGCAGCGTAGATCAGGGGTTCACCGGGGAGCTGTTTTTT. The complete variable domain, with remaining parts taken from reference TRBV9 and TRBJ2-2, reads DSGVTQTPKHLITATGQRVTLRCSPRSGDLSVYWYQQSLDQGLQFLIQYYNGEERAKGNILERFSAQQFPDLHSELNLSSLELGDSALYFCASSVDQGFTGELFFGEGSRLTVL.

The rearrangement uses TRBV4-2 and TRBJ2-7, with 14 bases fitting TRBD2. CDR1 is LGHNA, CDR2 YNFKEQ, per germline. The CDR3 has 16 amino acids. J lost 3 bases, V lost 5 bases, and 6 bases had no gene match. The CDR3: CASSEKGLAGGYEQYF. CDR3 coding DNA: TGTGCCAGCAGCGAAAAAGGACTAGCGGGAGGCTACGAGCAGTACTTC.

The rearrangement links TRBV10-3 to TRBJ2-2; TRBD1 aligns across 7 bases. The CDR3 sequence is 17 residues long. V gave up 4 bases and J gave up 0 bases; unmatched junction bases: 8. Germline V lookup: CDR1 ENHRY, CDR2 SYGVKD. This CDR3 reads CAISAKTGSSNTGELFF. The CDR3 DNA sequence: TGTGCCATCAGTGCCAAGACAGGGTCCTCGAACACCGGGGAGCTGTTTTTT.

V gene TRBV5-4 combines with J gene TRBJ1-1; TRBD1 matches 11 bases. V trimming: 2 bases; J trimming: 5 bases; junction bases outside the gene matches: 5. CDR3 size: 15 residues. Germline V gene lookup returns CDR1 SGHNT and CDR2 YYREEE (reference sequence). The CDR3 sequence is CASSFRTGGTTEAFF. The CDR3 bases are TGTGCCAGCAGCTTTAGGACAGGGGGCACTACTGAAGCTTTCTTT.

The chain couples TRBV2 to TRBJ2-1, with TRBD2 matching over 8 bases. The V gene's germline CDR1 is SNHLY and CDR2 FYNNEI. This CDR3 is built from 16 residues. Trimming took 3 bases from V and 6 from J; bases not matched to a gene: 10. The CDR3 nucleotides are TGTGCCAGCAGTGACATTGTTGCGGGAGGCAGCAATGAGCAGTTCTTC. This translates into CASSDIVAGGSNEQFF. Based on the CDR3 plus reference TRBV2 and TRBJ2-1, the full variable domain is EPEVTQTPSHQVTQMGQEVILRCVPISNHLYFYWYRQILGQKVEFLVSFYNNEISEKSEIFDDQFSVERPDGSNFTLKIRSTKLEDSAMYFCASSDIVAGGSNEQFFGPGTRLTVL.

This rearrangement joins TRBV28 to TRBJ2-1; D is unresolved. Looked up from germline, CDR1 is MDHEN and CDR2 is SYDVKM. The CDR3 is 14 amino acids. V lost 5 bases, J lost 4 bases, and 12 bases lay in between. Here the CDR3 reads CASSPGSLYNEQFF. The CDR3, as DNA: TGTGCCAGCAGTCCAGGAAGTCTTTACAATGAGCAGTTCTTC.